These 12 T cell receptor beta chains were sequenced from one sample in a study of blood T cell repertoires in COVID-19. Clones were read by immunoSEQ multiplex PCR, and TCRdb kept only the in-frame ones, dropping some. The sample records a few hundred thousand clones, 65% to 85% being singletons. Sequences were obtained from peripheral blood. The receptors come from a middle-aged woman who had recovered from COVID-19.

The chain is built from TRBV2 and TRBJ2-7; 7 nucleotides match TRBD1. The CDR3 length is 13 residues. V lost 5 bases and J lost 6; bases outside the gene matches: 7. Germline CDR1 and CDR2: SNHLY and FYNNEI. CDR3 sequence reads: CASSLVGGGEQYF. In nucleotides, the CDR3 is TGTGCCAGCAGTCTTGTAGGGGGCGGCGAGCAGTACTTC. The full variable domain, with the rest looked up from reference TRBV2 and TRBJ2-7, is EPEVTQTPSHQVTQMGQEVILRCVPISNHLYFYWYRQILGQKVEFLVSFYNNEISEKSEIFDDQFSVERPDGSNFTLKIRSTKLEDSAMYFCASSLVGGGEQYFGPGTRLTVT.

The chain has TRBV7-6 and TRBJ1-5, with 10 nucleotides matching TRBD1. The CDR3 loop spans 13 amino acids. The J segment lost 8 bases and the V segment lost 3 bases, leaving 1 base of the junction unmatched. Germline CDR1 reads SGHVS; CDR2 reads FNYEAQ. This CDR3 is CASSLDRGEPQHF. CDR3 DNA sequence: TGTGCCAGCAGCTTGGACAGGGGGGAGCCCCAGCATTTT.

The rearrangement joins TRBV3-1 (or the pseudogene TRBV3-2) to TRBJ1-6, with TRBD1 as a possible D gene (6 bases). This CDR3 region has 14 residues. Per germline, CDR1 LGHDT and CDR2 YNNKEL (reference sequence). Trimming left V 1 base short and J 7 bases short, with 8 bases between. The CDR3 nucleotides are TGTGCCAGCAGCCAAGGGACAGAGAATTCACCCCTCCACTTT. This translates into CASSQGTENSPLHF.

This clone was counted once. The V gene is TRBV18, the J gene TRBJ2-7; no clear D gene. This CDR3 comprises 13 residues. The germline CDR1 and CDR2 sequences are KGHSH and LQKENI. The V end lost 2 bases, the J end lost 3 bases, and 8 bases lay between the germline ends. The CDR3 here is CASSPEQNYEQYF. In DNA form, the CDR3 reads TGTGCCAGCTCACCAGAACAAAACTACGAGCAGTACTTC. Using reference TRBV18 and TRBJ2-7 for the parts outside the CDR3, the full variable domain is NAGVMQNPRHLVRRRGQEARLRCSPMKGHSHVYWYRQLPEEGLKFMVYLQKENIIDESGMPKERFSAEFPKEGPSILRIQQVVRGDSAAYFCASSPEQNYEQYFGPGTRLTVT.

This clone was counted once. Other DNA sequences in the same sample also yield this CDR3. In DNA form, the CDR3 reads TGCAGCGTTGGGACATCAACTAATGAAAAACTGTTTTTT. Amino acids: CSVGTSTNEKLFF. V usage is TRBV29-1 and J usage is TRBJ1-4; D is possibly TRBD1 (5 bases). Germline CDR1 is SQVTM and CDR2 is ANQGSEA. CDR3 length: 13 residues. V was clipped by 4 bases and J by 0 bases, with 6 bases between them.

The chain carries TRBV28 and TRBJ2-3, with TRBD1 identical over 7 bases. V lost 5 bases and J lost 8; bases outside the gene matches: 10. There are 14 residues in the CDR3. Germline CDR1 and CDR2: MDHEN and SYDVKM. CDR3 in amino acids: CASSERGRRGTQYF. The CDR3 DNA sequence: TGTGCCAGCAGTGAAAGGGGGCGCCGTGGTACGCAGTATTTT.

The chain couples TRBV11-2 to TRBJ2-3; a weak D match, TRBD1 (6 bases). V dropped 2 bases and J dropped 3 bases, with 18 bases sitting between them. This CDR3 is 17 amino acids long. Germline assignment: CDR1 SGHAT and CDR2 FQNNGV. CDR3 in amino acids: CASSLWGPGTLTDTQYF. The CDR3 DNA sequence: TGTGCCAGCAGCTTATGGGGCCCCGGGACACTTACAGATACGCAGTATTTT.

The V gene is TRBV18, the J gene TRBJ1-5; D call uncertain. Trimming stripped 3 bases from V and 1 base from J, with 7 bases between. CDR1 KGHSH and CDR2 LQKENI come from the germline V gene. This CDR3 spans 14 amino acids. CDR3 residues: CASSPAGSNQPQHF. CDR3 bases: TGTGCCAGCTCACCGGCGGGGAGCAATCAGCCCCAGCATTTT.

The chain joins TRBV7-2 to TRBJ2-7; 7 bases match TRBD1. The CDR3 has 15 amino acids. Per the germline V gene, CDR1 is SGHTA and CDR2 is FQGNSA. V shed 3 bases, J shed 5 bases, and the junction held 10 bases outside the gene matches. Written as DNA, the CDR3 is TGTGCCAGCAGCTTCCGGGACAGACCAATCCACGAGCAGTACTTC. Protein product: CASSFRDRPIHEQYF. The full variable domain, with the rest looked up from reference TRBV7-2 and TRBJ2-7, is GAGVSQSPSNKVTEKGKDVELRCDPISGHTALYWYRQSLGQGLEFLIYFQGNSAPDKSGLPSDRFSAERTGGSVSTLTIQRTQQEDSAVYLCASSFRDRPIHEQYFGPGTRLTVT.

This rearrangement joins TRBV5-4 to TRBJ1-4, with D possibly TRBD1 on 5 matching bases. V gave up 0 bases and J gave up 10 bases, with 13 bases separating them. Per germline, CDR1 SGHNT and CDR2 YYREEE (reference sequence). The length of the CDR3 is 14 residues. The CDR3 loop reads CASSLGQGFAKLFF. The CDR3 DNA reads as TGTGCCAGCAGCTTGGGTCAGGGTTTCGCAAAACTGTTTTTT.

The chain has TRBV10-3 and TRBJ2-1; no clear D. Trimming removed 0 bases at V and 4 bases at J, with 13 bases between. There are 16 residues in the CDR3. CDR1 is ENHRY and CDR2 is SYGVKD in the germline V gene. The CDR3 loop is CAISESLRPTYNEQFF. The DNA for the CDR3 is TGTGCCATCAGTGAGTCTTTAAGACCGACTTACAATGAGCAGTTCTTC.

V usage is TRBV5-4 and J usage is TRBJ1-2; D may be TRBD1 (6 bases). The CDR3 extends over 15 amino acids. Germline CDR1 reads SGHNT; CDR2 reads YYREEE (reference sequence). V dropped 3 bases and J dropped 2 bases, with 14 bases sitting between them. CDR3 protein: CASSSSPGANYGYTF. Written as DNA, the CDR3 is TGTGCCAGCAGCTCGTCTCCAGGGGCAAACTATGGCTACACCTTC.